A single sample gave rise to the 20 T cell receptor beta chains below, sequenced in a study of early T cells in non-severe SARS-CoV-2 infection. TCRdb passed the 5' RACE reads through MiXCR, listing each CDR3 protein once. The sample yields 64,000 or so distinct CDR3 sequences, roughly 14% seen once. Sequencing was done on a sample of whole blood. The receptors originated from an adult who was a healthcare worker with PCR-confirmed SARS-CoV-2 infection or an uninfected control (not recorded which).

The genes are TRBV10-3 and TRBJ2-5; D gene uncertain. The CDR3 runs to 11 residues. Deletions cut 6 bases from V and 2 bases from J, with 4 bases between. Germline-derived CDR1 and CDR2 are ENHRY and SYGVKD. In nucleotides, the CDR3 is TGTGCCATCAGGGATCAAGAGACCCAGTACTTC. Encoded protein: CAIRDQETQYF.

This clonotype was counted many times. CDR3 protein: CASSLGQGMDTEAFF. The CDR3 DNA follows: TGTGCCAGCAGCTTAGGACAGGGAATGGACACTGAAGCTTTCTTT. The chain joins TRBV7-2 to TRBJ1-1; 7 nucleotides agree with TRBD1. Germline V gives CDR1 SGHTA, CDR2 FQGNSA. Trimming took 1 base from V and 3 from J; bases not matched to a gene: 5. CDR3 length: 15 residues.

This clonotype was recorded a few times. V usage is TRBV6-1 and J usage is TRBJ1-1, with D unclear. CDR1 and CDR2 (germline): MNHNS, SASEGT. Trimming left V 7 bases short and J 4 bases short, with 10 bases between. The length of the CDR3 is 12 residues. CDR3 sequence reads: CASNARTTEAFF. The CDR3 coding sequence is TGTGCCAGCAACGCCCGGACCACTGAAGCTTTCTTT.

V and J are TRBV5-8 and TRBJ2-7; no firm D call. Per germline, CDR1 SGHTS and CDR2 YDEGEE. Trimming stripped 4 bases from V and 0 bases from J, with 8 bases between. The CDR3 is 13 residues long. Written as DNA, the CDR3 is TGTGCCAGCAGCCGGAACCCCTCCTACGAGCAGTACTTC. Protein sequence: CASSRNPSYEQYF.

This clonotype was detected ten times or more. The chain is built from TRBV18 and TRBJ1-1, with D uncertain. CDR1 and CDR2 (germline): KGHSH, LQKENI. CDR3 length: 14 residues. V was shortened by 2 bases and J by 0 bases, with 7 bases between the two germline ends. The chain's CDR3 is CASSPNRLNTEAFF. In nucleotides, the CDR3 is TGTGCCAGCTCACCAAACAGACTGAACACTGAAGCTTTCTTT.

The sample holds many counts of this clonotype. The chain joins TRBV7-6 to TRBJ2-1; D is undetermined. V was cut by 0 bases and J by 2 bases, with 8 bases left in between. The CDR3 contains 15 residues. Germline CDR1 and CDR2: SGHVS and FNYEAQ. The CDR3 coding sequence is TGTGCCAGCAGCTTAGCGCGGAGTCCCTACAATGAGCAGTTCTTC. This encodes CASSLARSPYNEQFF.

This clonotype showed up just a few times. The CDR3 bases are TGCGCCAGCAGTGATACAGACTCCTACAATGAGCAGTTCTTC. This translates into CASSDTDSYNEQFF. This rearrangement joins TRBV10-2 to TRBJ2-1; D is ambiguous. V lost 3 bases and J lost 0, with 6 bases in between. This CDR3 has 14 amino acids. From germline, CDR1 is WSHSY and CDR2 SAAADI.

For the CDR3, the DNA is TGTGCCAGTGGAAGGAGGGCTGGTGGAAACACCATATATTTT. This translates into CASGRRAGGNTIYF. The chain carries TRBV6-5 and TRBJ1-3, with D hard to call. Germline CDR1 MNHEY, CDR2 SVGAGI. CDR3 length: 14 residues. V was pared by 9 bases and J by 3 bases, with 15 bases between.

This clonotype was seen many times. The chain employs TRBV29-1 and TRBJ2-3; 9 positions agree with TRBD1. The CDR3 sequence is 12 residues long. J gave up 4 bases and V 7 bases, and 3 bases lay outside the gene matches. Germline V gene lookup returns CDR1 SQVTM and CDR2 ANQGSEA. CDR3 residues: CSEQGASDTQYF. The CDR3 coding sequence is TGCAGCGAACAGGGGGCCTCAGATACGCAGTATTTT.

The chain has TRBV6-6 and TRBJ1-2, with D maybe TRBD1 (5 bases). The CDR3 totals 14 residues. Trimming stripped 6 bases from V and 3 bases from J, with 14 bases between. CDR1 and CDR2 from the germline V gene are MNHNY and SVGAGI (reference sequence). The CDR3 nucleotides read TGTGCCAGCAGATCGGATGGGGGGTACTATGGCTACACCTTC. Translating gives CASRSDGGYYGYTF.

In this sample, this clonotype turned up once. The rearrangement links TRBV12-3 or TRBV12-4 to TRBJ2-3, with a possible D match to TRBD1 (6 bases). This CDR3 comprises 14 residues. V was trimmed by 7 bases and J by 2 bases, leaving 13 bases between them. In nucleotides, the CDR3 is TGTGCCAGCACTCCCCGGGACATCACAGATACGCAGTATTTT. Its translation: CASTPRDITDTQYF.

The CDR3 spells CSARPLSNYGYTF. In DNA form, the CDR3 reads TGCAGTGCTAGGCCCCTAAGTAACTATGGCTACACCTTC. V gene TRBV20-1 combines with J gene TRBJ1-2; D call uncertain. Germline V gene data show CDR1 as DFQATT and CDR2 as SNEGSKA (reference sequence). The CDR3 is made up of 13 amino acids. Trimming shortened V by 3 bases and J by 1 base, and 9 bases separated the two germline ends.

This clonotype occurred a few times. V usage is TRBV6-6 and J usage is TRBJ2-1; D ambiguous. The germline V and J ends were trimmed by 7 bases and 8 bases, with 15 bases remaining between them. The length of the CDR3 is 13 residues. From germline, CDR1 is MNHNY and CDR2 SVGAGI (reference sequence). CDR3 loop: CASNPARRDEQFF. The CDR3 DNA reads TGTGCCAGCAACCCCGCCAGAAGGGATGAGCAGTTCTTC.

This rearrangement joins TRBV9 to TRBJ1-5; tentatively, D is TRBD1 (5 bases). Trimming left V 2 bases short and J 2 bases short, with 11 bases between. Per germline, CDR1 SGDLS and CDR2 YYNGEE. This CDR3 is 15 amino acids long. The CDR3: CASSVRGGGNQPQHF. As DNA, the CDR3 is TGTGCCAGCAGCGTTAGGGGAGGGGGCAATCAGCCCCAGCATTTT.

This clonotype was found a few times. The CDR3 spells CAWGVPLDRAGANVLTF. In DNA form, the CDR3 reads TGTGCCTGGGGGGTACCCTTGGACAGAGCTGGGGCCAACGTCCTGACTTTC. V gene TRBV30 combines with J gene TRBJ2-6; TRBD1 is a possible D gene (6 bases). CDR3 size: 17 residues. CDR1 and CDR2 (germline): GTSNPN, SVGIG (reference sequence). Trimming shortened V by 5 bases and J by 2 bases, and 19 bases separated the two germline ends. Complete variable domain (other parts from reference TRBV30 and TRBJ2-6): SQTIHQWPATLVQPVGSPLSLECTVEGTSNPNLYWYRQAAGRGLQLLFYSVGIGQISSEVPQNLSASRPQDRQFILSSKKLLLSDSGFYLCAWGVPLDRAGANVLTFGAGSRLTVL.

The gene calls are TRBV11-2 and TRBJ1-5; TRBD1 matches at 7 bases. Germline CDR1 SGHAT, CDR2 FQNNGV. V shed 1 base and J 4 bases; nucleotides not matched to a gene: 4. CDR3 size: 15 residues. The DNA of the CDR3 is TGTGCCAGCAGCTTAGGACCAGGGGGTAATCAGCCCCAGCATTTT. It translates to CASSLGPGGNQPQHF.

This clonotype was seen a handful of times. The CDR3 spells CATSRGGQINSNQPQHF. CDR3 bases: TGTGCCACCAGCAGAGGGGGACAGATCAATAGCAATCAGCCCCAGCATTTT. This chain uses TRBV15 with TRBJ1-5, with TRBD1 identical over 7 bases. Trimming took 1 base from V and 0 from J; bases not matched to a gene: 6. Germline CDR1 is LNHNV and CDR2 is YYDKDF (reference sequence). The CDR3 is made up of 17 amino acids.

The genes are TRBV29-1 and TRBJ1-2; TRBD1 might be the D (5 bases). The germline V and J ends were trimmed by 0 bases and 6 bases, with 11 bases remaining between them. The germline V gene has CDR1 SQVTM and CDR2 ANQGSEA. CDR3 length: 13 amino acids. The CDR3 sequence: CSVEDNSGDGYTF. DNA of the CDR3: TGCAGCGTTGAAGATAATTCGGGGGATGGCTACACCTTC.

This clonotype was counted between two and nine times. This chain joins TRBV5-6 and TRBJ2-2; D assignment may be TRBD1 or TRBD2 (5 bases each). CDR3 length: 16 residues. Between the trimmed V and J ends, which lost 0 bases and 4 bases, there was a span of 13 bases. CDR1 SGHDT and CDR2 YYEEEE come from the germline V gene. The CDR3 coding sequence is TGTGCCAGCAGCTTGGGGGGCGGGCCGAGCACCGGGGAGCTGTTTTTT. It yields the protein CASSLGGGPSTGELFF.

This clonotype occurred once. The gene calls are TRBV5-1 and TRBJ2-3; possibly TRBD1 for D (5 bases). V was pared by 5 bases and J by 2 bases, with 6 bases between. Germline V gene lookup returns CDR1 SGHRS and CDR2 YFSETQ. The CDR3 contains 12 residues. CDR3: CASRDNTDTQYF. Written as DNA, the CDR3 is TGCGCCAGCAGGGACAACACAGATACGCAGTATTTT.